These T cell receptor beta chains were read from a single sample in a study of blood T cell repertoires in COVID-19. Sequencing used immunoSEQ multiplex PCR; TCRdb keeps in-frame clones, though not all of them. The sample has more than 80,000 clones; around 80% are singletons. Sequences were obtained from peripheral blood. The receptors stem from a man aged 50-60 years with active or convalescent COVID-19. Both conserved end residues are part of each CDR3. Fields, in order: J gene, V gene, D gene, clone size, CDR3 DNA, CDR3 protein. The D gene is left open where the match is weak. The size field is filled for only some rows; it gives once, few, many or a size class.

TRBJ2-1 TRBV5-1 NA few TGCGCCAGCTGCTCGGACAGCCTGGACAATGAGCAGTTCTTC CASCSDSLDNEQFF
TRBJ2-5 TRBV7-9 TRBD1 NA TGTGCCAGCAGCTCGACACAGGGGGCGGAGACCCAGTACTTC CASSSTQGAETQYF
TRBJ2-5 TRBV5-1 TRBD1 NA TGCGCCAGCAGCTGGGGACAGTCTCAAGAGACCCAGTACTTC CASSWGQSQETQYF
TRBJ2-7 TRBV4-3 NA NA TGCGCCAGCAGCCAAGACGGGGGTTCCTACGAGCAGTACTTC CASSQDGGSYEQYF
TRBJ2-5 TRBV29-1 TRBD1 NA TGCAGCGTTTACAGGGGTCAAGAGACCCAGTACTTC CSVYRGQETQYF
TRBJ1-1 TRBV6-5 NA NA TGTGCCAGCAGTTTCCACAGCCTCAGGGGCACTGAAGCTTTCTTT CASSFHSLRGTEAFF
TRBJ2-1 TRBV7-2 NA NA TGTGCCAGCAGCTTAGTTTATCAGGGTGAGCAGTTCTTC CASSLVYQGEQFF
TRBJ2-7 TRBV12-3/TRBV12-4 NA NA TGTGCCAGCAGTTTATGGCAGGGCTACGAGCAGTACTTC CASSLWQGYEQYF
TRBJ1-6 TRBV11-2 TRBD1 NA TGTGCCAGCAGCCGAGAGAGACAGGGGGAAAAGACCTATAATTCACCCCTCCACTTT CASSRERQGEKTYNSPLHF
TRBJ1-1 TRBV27 TRBD1 once TGTGCCAGCAGTTTATCCCGGACAGGGTCTGAAGCTTTCTTT CASSLSRTGSEAFF
TRBJ1-5 TRBV28 TRBD1 NA TGTGCCAGTAGACAGGGAAGGGATCAGCCCCAGCATTTT CASRQGRDQPQHF
TRBJ1-3 TRBV10-3 NA NA TGTGCCATCAGTGAGTCGAAGGGGTCTGGAAACACCATATATTTT CAISESKGSGNTIYF
TRBJ2-1 TRBV6-5 NA NA TGTGCCAGCAGTCCCGAAGGGCAGGGTGGCAATGAGCAGTTCTTC CASSPEGQGGNEQFF
TRBJ2-7 TRBV30 NA NA TGTGCCTGGAATGCGGGCGCCCAGGACGAGCAGTACTTC CAWNAGAQDEQYF
TRBJ1-2 TRBV7-8 NA NA TGTGCCAGCAGCTTAATTCGGGGCTATGGCTACACCTTC CASSLIRGYGYTF